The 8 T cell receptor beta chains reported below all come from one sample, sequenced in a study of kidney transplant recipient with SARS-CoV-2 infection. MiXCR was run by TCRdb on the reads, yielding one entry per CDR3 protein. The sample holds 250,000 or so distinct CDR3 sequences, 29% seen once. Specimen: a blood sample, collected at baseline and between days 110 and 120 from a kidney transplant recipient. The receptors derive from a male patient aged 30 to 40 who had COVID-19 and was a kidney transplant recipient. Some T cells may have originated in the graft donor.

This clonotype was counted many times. The CDR3 sequence: CASSLIGLAYEQYF. CDR3 sequence (DNA): TGTGCCAGCAGCTTAATTGGACTAGCTTACGAGCAGTACTTC. The rearrangement links TRBV5-6 to TRBJ2-7; 8 bases fit TRBD2. V lost 2 bases to trimming and J lost 4 bases; unmatched junction nucleotides: 5. Germline V gene data show CDR1 as SGHDT and CDR2 as YYEEEE. There are 14 residues in the CDR3.

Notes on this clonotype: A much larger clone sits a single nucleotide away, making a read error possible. CDR3 amino acids: CASSVPKAVRKTYGYTF. CDR3 sequence (DNA): TGTGCCAGCAGCGTTCCTAAGGCCGTTAGAAAGACCTATGGCTACACCTTC. This rearrangement joins TRBV16 to TRBJ1-2; D call uncertain. The ends were cut back, 5 bases at V and 4 bases at J, with 23 bases in the middle. The CDR3 has 17 amino acids. Germline V CDR1 and CDR2: KGHSY, FQNENV.

As DNA, the CDR3 is TGTGCCAGCAGTACGCTCAGAGAACTAGGAAAGACCTATGGCTACACCTTC. Its translation is CASSTLRELGKTYGYTF. The chain has TRBV25-1 and TRBJ1-2; no firm D call. V lost 5 bases and J lost 4, with 23 bases in between. The length of the CDR3 is 17 residues. CDR1 is MGHDK and CDR2 is SYGVNS in the germline V gene.

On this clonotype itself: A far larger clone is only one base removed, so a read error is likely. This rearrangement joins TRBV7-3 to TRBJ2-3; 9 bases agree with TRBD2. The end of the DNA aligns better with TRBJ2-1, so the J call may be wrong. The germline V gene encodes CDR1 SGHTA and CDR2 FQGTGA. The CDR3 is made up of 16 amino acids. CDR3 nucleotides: TGTGCCAGCAGCTTAGACGGTAGCGGGGGAAACAGTGAGCAGTTCTTC. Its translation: CASSLDGSGGNSEQFF.

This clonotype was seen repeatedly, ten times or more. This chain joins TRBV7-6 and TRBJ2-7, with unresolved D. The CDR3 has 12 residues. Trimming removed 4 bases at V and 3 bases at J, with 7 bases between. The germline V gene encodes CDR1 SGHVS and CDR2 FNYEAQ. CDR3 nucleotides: TGTGCCAGCAGCTCATCCAACTACGAGCAGTACTTC. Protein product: CASSSSNYEQYF.

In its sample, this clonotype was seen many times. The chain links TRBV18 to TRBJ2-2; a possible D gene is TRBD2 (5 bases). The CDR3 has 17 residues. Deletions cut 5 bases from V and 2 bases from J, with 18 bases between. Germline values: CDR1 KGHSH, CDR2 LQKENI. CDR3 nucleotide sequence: TGTGCCAGCTCAATGACCGCGGGCCATACAAACACCGGGGAGCTGTTTTTT. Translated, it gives CASSMTAGHTNTGELFF.

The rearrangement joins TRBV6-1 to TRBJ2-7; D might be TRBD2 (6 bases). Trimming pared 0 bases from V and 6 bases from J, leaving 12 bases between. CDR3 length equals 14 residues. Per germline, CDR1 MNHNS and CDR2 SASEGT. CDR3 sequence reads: CASSEAKLAGEQYV. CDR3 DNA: TGTGCCAGCAGTGAAGCGAAACTAGCAGGCGAGCAGTACGTC.

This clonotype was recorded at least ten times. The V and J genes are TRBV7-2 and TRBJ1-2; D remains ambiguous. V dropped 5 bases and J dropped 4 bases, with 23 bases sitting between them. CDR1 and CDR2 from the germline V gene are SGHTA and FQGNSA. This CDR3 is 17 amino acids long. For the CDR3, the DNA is TGTGCCAGCAGCAGCACTCTCAGAGACGGAAAGACCTATGGCTACACCTTC. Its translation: CASSSTLRDGKTYGYTF.